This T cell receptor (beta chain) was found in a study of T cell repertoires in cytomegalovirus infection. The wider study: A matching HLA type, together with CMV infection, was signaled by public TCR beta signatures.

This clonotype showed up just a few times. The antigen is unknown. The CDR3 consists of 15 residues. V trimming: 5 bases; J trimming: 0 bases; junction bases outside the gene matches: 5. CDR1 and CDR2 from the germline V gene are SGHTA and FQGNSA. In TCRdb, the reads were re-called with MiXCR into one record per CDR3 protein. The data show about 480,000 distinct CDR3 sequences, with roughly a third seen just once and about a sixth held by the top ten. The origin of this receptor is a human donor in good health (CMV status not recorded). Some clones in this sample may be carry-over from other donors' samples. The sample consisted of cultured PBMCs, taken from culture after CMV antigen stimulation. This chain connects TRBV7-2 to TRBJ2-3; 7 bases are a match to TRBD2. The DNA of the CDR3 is TGTGCCAGCAGCCCAGCGGGGTCTAGCACAGATACGCAGTATTTT. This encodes CASSPAGSSTDTQYF.